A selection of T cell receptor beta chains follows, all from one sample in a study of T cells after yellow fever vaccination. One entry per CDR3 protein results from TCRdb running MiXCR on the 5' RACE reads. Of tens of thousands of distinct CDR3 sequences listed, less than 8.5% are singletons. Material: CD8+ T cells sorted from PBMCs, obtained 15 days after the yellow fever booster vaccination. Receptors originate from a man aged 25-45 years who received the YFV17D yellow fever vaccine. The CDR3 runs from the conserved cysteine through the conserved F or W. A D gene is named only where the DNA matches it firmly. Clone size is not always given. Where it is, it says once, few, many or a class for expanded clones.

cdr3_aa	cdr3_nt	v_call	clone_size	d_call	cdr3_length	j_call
CASKVIQGGRPDTQYF	TGTGCCAGCAAGGTGATCCAGGGCGGGAGGCCAGATACGCAGTATTTT	TRBV27	many	TRBD2	16	TRBJ2-3
CASSFLGSQETQYF	TGTGCCAGCAGCTTTCTAGGAAGCCAAGAGACCCAGTACTTC	TRBV7-2	many	NA	14	TRBJ2-5
CAISDSSYEQYF	TGTGCCATCTCGGACAGCTCCTACGAGCAGTACTTC	TRBV10-3	NA	NA	12	TRBJ2-7
CAISESPLEGTDTQYF	TGTGCCATCAGTGAGTCCCCTTTAGAAGGGACAGATACGCAGTATTTT	TRBV10-3	many	NA	16	TRBJ2-3
CASSLAPGRVNEQYF	TGCGCCAGCAGCTTGGCCCCAGGGAGAGTAAACGAGCAGTACTTC	TRBV5-1	many	NA	15	TRBJ2-7
CASSFWQASNTGELFF	TGTGCCAGCAGTTTTTGGCAGGCCTCGAACACCGGGGAGCTGTTTTTT	TRBV27	many	NA	16	TRBJ2-2
CASSSPGLGPGNEQFF	TGTGCCAGCAGTTCTCCGGGACTAGGTCCGGGCAATGAGCAGTTCTTC	TRBV6-5	few	TRBD2	16	TRBJ2-1
CASSTPGTNQPQHF	TGTGCCAGCAGCACGCCCGGAACAAATCAGCCCCAGCATTTT	TRBV7-2	few	NA	14	TRBJ1-5
CASSEWPANTGELFF	TGCGCCAGCAGTGAGTGGCCAGCGAACACCGGGGAGCTGTTTTTT	TRBV10-1	many	NA	15	TRBJ2-2
CASSLTGASYEQYF	TGCGCCAGCAGCTTGACAGGGGCCTCCTACGAGCAGTACTTC	TRBV5-1	few	TRBD1	14	TRBJ2-7
CSATGTPAYEQYF	TGCAGCGCCACCGGGACTCCGGCCTACGAGCAGTACTTC	TRBV29-1	many	NA	13	TRBJ2-7
CASSSGTVSTDTQYF	TGTGCCAGCAGTTCAGGGACAGTAAGCACAGATACGCAGTATTTT	TRBV27	many	TRBD1	15	TRBJ2-3
CASSLERAVEQYF	TGTGCCAGCAGCTTGGAAAGGGCTGTCGAGCAGTACTTC	TRBV5-6	many	NA	13	TRBJ2-7
CASSFTGQSYGYTF	TGTGCCAGCAGCTTCACCGGACAGAGCTATGGCTACACCTTC	TRBV7-8	many	NA	14	TRBJ1-2
CASSLGLAGSGTDTQYF	TGCGCCAGCAGCTTGGGACTAGCGGGAAGTGGCACAGATACGCAGTATTTT	TRBV5-1	many	TRBD2	17	TRBJ2-3
CASSEDNEQFF	TGTGCCAGCAGCGAGGACAATGAGCAGTTCTTC	TRBV7-9	many	NA	11	TRBJ2-1
CASSSRSPNTGELFF	TGTGCCAGCAGTTCCAGATCCCCGAACACCGGGGAGCTGTTTTTT	TRBV28	many	NA	15	TRBJ2-2
CASSDVAGQIFALGNQPQHF	TGTGCCAGCAGTGATGTGGCAGGACAAATTTTCGCCCTGGGGAATCAGCCCCAGCATTTT	TRBV2	medium-sized	NA	20	TRBJ1-5
CASSAGDSSYNEQFF	TGTGCCAGCAGTGCAGGGGACAGCTCCTACAATGAGCAGTTCTTC	TRBV25-1	many	TRBD1	15	TRBJ2-1
CASSAGQNTEAFF	TGCGCCAGCAGTGCGGGACAGAACACTGAAGCTTTCTTT	TRBV10-1	NA	NA	13	TRBJ1-1
CASSLRQAGYEQYF	TGTGCCAGCAGTTTGAGACAAGCAGGCTACGAGCAGTACTTC	TRBV12-3/TRBV12-4	many	NA	14	TRBJ2-7
CASSGYGFPYEQYF	TGTGCCAGCAGTGGTTACGGGTTTCCCTACGAGCAGTACTTC	TRBV12-3/TRBV12-4	many	NA	14	TRBJ2-7
CASRTGVSSYNSPLHF	TGTGCCAGCAGGACGGGAGTCTCGTCCTATAATTCACCCCTCCACTTT	TRBV27	many	NA	16	TRBJ1-6
CATSAKWGEQFF	TGTGCCACCAGTGCGAAGTGGGGTGAGCAGTTCTTC	TRBV24-1	many	NA	12	TRBJ2-1
CATDGLGGANVLTF	TGTGCCACCGACGGTTTGGGTGGGGCCAACGTCCTGACTTTC	TRBV2	many	NA	14	TRBJ2-6
CASSGVQDGYEQYF	TGTGCCAGCAGCGGAGTACAGGACGGCTACGAGCAGTACTTC	TRBV11-2	many	NA	14	TRBJ2-7
CSVEDPKNSLTSGSEETQYF	TGCAGCGTTGAAGACCCGAAAAATAGTTTGACTAGCGGGAGTGAAGAGACCCAGTACTTC	TRBV29-1	many	TRBD2	20	TRBJ2-5
CASRLAGGTYEQYF	TGTGCAAGTCGTCTAGCGGGAGGTACATACGAGCAGTACTTC	TRBV12-2	NA	NA	14	TRBJ2-7
CASSIGTGGNIQYF	TGTGCCAGCAGCATCGGGACAGGCGGGAACATTCAGTACTTC	TRBV11-2	few	TRBD1	14	TRBJ2-4
CASSPGEGGEQFF	TGTGCCAGCAGTCCGGGTGAGGGAGGTGAGCAGTTCTTC	TRBV12-3/TRBV12-4	many	NA	13	TRBJ2-1
CASSFSGITDTQYF	TGTGCCAGCAGTTTTTCCGGAATCACAGATACGCAGTATTTT	TRBV12-3/TRBV12-4	many	NA	14	TRBJ2-3
CASGGLATHQETQYF	TGTGCCAGCGGGGGACTAGCGACCCACCAAGAGACCCAGTACTTC	TRBV2	NA	TRBD2	15	TRBJ2-5
CAIQDSTDTQYF	TGTGCCATCCAGGACAGCACAGATACGCAGTATTTT	TRBV2	many	NA	12	TRBJ2-3
CSASDVNSWSSYEQYF	TGCAGTGCTAGTGACGTCAATAGCTGGAGCTCCTACGAGCAGTACTTC	TRBV20-1	few	NA	16	TRBJ2-7
CASSQGPGQGGTEAFF	TGCGCCAGCAGCCAAGGGCCGGGGCAGGGTGGCACTGAAGCTTTCTTT	TRBV4-3	many	NA	16	TRBJ1-1
CASSLYSYNEQFF	TGCGCCAGCAGCTTGTACTCCTACAATGAGCAGTTCTTC	TRBV5-1	many	NA	13	TRBJ2-1
CAISESTDQETQYF	TGTGCCATCAGTGAGTCGACGGACCAAGAGACCCAGTACTTC	TRBV10-3	many	NA	14	TRBJ2-5
CASSSGASGVPYEQYF	TGTGCCAGCAGTTCCGGGGCTTCAGGGGTTCCCTACGAGCAGTACTTC	TRBV28	many	NA	16	TRBJ2-7
CASSLRTGQAYEQYF	TGTGCCAGCAGTCTAAGGACAGGTCAAGCCTACGAGCAGTACTTC	TRBV11-1	NA	TRBD1	15	TRBJ2-7
CATTLRGGSGYEQYF	TGTGCCACCACCCTGAGGGGTGGTAGCGGTTACGAGCAGTACTTC	TRBV3-1	once	NA	15	TRBJ2-7
CASSRETDDRETQYF	TGTGCCAGCAGCCGCGAGACAGACGACCGGGAGACCCAGTACTTC	TRBV7-6	NA	NA	15	TRBJ2-5
CSASTGWRYTF	TGCAGTGCCTCGACAGGGTGGCGCTACACCTTC	TRBV20-1	many	TRBD1	11	TRBJ1-2
CASSSLRTETQYF	TGTGCCAGCAGTTCACTCCGGACCGAGACCCAGTACTTC	TRBV27	many	NA	13	TRBJ2-5
CATSDSPVPYNEQFF	TGTGCCACCAGTGATTCCCCGGTGCCCTACAATGAGCAGTTCTTC	TRBV24-1	many	NA	15	TRBJ2-1
CASSLSSVSYEQYF	TGTGCCAGCAGCTTGTCGTCAGTCTCCTACGAGCAGTACTTC	TRBV5-5	NA	NA	14	TRBJ2-7
CASSTDYEQYF	TGTGCCAGCAGTACAGACTACGAGCAGTACTTC	TRBV6-1	many	NA	11	TRBJ2-7
CASSPQGLWGTQYF	TGCGCCAGCAGTCCACAGGGGTTGTGGGGCACCCAGTACTTC	TRBV23-1	many	TRBD1	14	TRBJ2-5
CSARPYNSHEQFF	TGCAGTGCTAGACCCTATAACTCCCATGAGCAGTTCTTC	TRBV20-1	many	NA	13	TRBJ2-1
CASSYEDIVNQPQHF	TGTGCCAGCAGTTACGAAGACATCGTTAATCAGCCCCAGCATTTT	TRBV6-2/TRBV6-3	many	NA	15	TRBJ1-5
CASSYIGGRGLAGFSYNEQFF	TGTGCCAGCAGTTACATCGGGGGCAGGGGCCTAGCGGGGTTCTCCTACAATGAGCAGTTCTTC	TRBV6-2/TRBV6-3	many	TRBD2	21	TRBJ2-1
CSVPLVLSYNEQFF	TGCAGCGTCCCATTGGTACTCTCCTACAATGAGCAGTTCTTC	TRBV29-1	many	NA	14	TRBJ2-1
CASSQAREWTEAFF	TGCGCCAGCAGCCAAGCTAGGGAGTGGACTGAAGCTTTCTTT	TRBV4-3	many	NA	14	TRBJ1-1
CASSMGVSNQPQHF	TGTGCCAGTAGTATGGGGGTCAGCAATCAGCCCCAGCATTTT	TRBV19	few	NA	14	TRBJ1-5
CATSAARVGKETQYF	TGTGCCACCAGCGCCGCCCGGGTGGGGAAAGAGACCCAGTACTTC	TRBV15	few	NA	15	TRBJ2-5